This TCR beta chain was identified during a study of blood T cell repertoires in COVID-19. Per germline, CDR1 SGHAT and CDR2 FQNNGV. The CDR3 has 17 residues. V shed 6 bases and J 2 bases; nucleotides not matched to a gene: 9. Profiled with immunoSEQ multiplex PCR; TCRdb holds only in-frame clones, not every one. Altogether approximately 220,000 clones are present, roughly 84% being singletons, with the ten largest covering about 2.9%. Source material: peripheral blood. This clonotype originated in a woman aged 25-40 years who had recovered from COVID-19. The chain has TRBV11-2 and TRBJ2-6; TRBD2 agrees at 8 bases. The CDR3 sequence is CASRSRTSSTGANVLTF. The DNA of the CDR3 is TGTGCCAGCAGGTCCCGGACTAGCTCAACTGGGGCCAACGTCCTGACTTTC.